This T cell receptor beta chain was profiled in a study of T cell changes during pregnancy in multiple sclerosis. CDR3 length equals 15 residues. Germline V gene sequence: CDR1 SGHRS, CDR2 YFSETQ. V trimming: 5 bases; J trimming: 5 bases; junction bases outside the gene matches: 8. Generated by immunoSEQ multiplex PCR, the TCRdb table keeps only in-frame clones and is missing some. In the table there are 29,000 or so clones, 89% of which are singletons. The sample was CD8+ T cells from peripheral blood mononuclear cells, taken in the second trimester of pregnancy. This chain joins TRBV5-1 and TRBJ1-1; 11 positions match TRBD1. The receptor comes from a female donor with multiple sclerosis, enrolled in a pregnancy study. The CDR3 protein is CASSYGGQGDTEAFF. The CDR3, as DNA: TGCGCCAGCAGTTATGGGGGACAGGGGGATACTGAAGCTTTCTTT.